These T cell receptor beta chains were read from a single sample in a study of T cells in localized non-small cell lung cancer. Clones were sequenced by immunoSEQ multiplex PCR, and TCRdb holds only the in-frame ones, with some missing. The sample lists roughly 30,000 clones, roughly 90% occurring once. Source: peripheral blood, taken before any cancer treatment. Source of these receptors: an older female donor with stage I lung adenocarcinoma. Each CDR3 is given with its conserved first and last residue. A D gene is named only where the DNA matches it firmly. Clone size, where shown, is once, few, many, or a class for clones that have expanded.

clone size,D gene,V gene,J gene,CDR3 DNA,CDR3 protein
NA,TRBD2,TRBV4-2,TRBJ2-1,TGTGCCAGCACCCTAGCGGGGGGGAATCGCGAGCAGTTCTTC,CASTLAGGNREQFF
NA,NA,TRBV10-3,TRBJ1-1,TGTGCCATCAGTGAGTGGGGGAACGGGAACACTGAAGCTTTCTTT,CAISEWGNGNTEAFF
NA,NA,TRBV6-6,TRBJ1-2,TGTGCCAGCAGTAAAACACATGGGAGCTACACCTTC,CASSKTHGSYTF
NA,NA,TRBV29-1,TRBJ2-1,TGCAGCGTGACTGCCGGGACGGTCCCTCGGGAGCAGTTCTTC,CSVTAGTVPREQFF
NA,NA,TRBV7-3,TRBJ2-3,TGTGCCAGCAGCTTAACGTACAGGGAGGATCGGTATTTT,CASSLTYREDRYF
NA,TRBD2,TRBV5-6,TRBJ2-3,TGTGCCAGCAGGCCAGCGGGGGCGGTCACAGATACGCAGTATTTT,CASRPAGAVTDTQYF
NA,NA,TRBV30,TRBJ1-5,TGTGCCTGTGGGGGGACGAGCAATCAGCCCCAGCATTTT,CACGGTSNQPQHF
NA,NA,TRBV18,TRBJ1-4,TGTGCCAGCTCACAGTCTCAGAATGAAAAACTGTTTTTT,CASSQSQNEKLFF
NA,TRBD2,TRBV5-1,TRBJ2-1,TGCGCCAGCAGCTCCCTAGCGGGAGCTGACAATGAGCAGTTCTTC,CASSSLAGADNEQFF
NA,NA,TRBV6-1,TRBJ2-7,TGTGCCAGCAGTGAAGGCATACTGAGCTCCTACGAGCAGTACTTC,CASSEGILSSYEQYF
NA,NA,TRBV19,TRBJ1-4,TGTGCCAGTAGGCGCCGCCGGGGGGCTAATGAAAAACTGTTTTTT,CASRRRRGANEKLFF
NA,NA,TRBV6-6,TRBJ1-2,TGTGCCAGCAGTTATACCCCTAACTATGGCTACACCTTC,CASSYTPNYGYTF
NA,NA,TRBV6-6,TRBJ1-1,TGTGCCAGCAGTCCTACCATTCAGCCAATAAGTGAAGCTTTCTTT,CASSPTIQPISEAFF
few,NA,TRBV30,TRBJ1-5,TGTGCCTGGAGTGACTATTCTCAGCCCCAGCATTTT,CAWSDYSQPQHF
NA,NA,TRBV29-1,TRBJ2-5,TGCAGCGTTGATGGGCTCGGTGCACCGAATCTAAAGACCCAGTACTTC,CSVDGLGAPNLKTQYF
NA,TRBD1,TRBV5-4,TRBJ2-2,TGTGCCAGCAGCAGGGGACAGGGGCTACGAACCGGGGAGCTGTTTTTT,CASSRGQGLRTGELFF
NA,TRBD2,TRBV27,TRBJ2-2,TGTGCCAGCAGTTTAGTTGGACTAGCGGGAGGATCGAACACCGGGGAGCTGTTTTTT,CASSLVGLAGGSNTGELFF
NA,NA,TRBV6-1,TRBJ1-4,TGTGCCAGCAGTGGATGGACAAGCCGGTACGAAAAACTGTTTTTT,CASSGWTSRYEKLFF
NA,NA,TRBV28,TRBJ2-2,TGTGCCAGCGGCGCCGGGGAGCTGTTTTTT,CASGAGELFF
NA,TRBD1,TRBV27,TRBJ2-7,TGTGCCAGCAGACCGACAGGGATCCACCACGAGCAGTACTTC,CASRPTGIHHEQYF
NA,NA,TRBV10-2,TRBJ2-5,TGCGCCACTCTCGAACGGGTAGGGGAGACCCAGTACTTC,CATLERVGETQYF
NA,TRBD2,TRBV6-6,TRBJ2-7,TGTGCCAGCAGCCTTGGGACTAGCAGAAGTTACGAGCAGTACTTC,CASSLGTSRSYEQYF
once,NA,TRBV15,TRBJ1-5,TGTGCCACCAGCAGAGTGGCCCAGCCCCAGCATTTT,CATSRVAQPQHF
NA,TRBD1,TRBV5-6,TRBJ2-7,TGTGCCAGCAGAGCCACAGGGGCCTCCTACGAGCAGTACTTC,CASRATGASYEQYF
NA,TRBD1,TRBV6-6,TRBJ1-1,TGTGCCAGCATCGCGGGACAGGGGTTGAACACTGAAGCTTTCTTT,CASIAGQGLNTEAFF
NA,NA,TRBV6-6,TRBJ2-3,TGTGCCACCAAGTTAGAGTCAGATACGCAGTATTTT,CATKLESDTQYF
NA,NA,TRBV18,TRBJ1-2,TGTGCCAGCTCACCAGGGCAGGGGAGGATCGATGGCTACACCTTC,CASSPGQGRIDGYTF
NA,NA,TRBV28,TRBJ2-2,TGTGCCACCCGACGGACGAACACCGGGGAGCTGTTTTTT,CATRRTNTGELFF
once,TRBD2,TRBV27,TRBJ2-3,TGTGCCAGCACTAAGCGGGGGACCTCCACAGATACGCAGTATTTT,CASTKRGTSTDTQYF
NA,TRBD1,TRBV10-3,TRBJ1-2,TGTGCCATCAGTGAGTCCCTATCGACAGGGAACTATGGCTACACCTTC,CAISESLSTGNYGYTF
NA,TRBD2,TRBV9,TRBJ2-2,TGTGCCAGCAGGACTAGCAATATGAGGACCGGGGAGCTGTTTTTT,CASRTSNMRTGELFF
NA,NA,TRBV5-6,TRBJ1-2,TGTGCCAGCAGCTTGCAAGGTTTTGACTATGGCTACACCTTC,CASSLQGFDYGYTF
NA,NA,TRBV5-6,TRBJ1-5,TGTGCCAGCAGCTTGGGACAGCAGAATCAGCCCCAGCATTTT,CASSLGQQNQPQHF
once,TRBD1,TRBV18,TRBJ2-7,TGTGCCAGCTCACCAGACAGGGCCAGCTACGAGCAGTACTTC,CASSPDRASYEQYF
NA,TRBD1,TRBV14,TRBJ2-1,TGTGCCAGCAGCCGATGGGACAGGGGTTGGGATGAGCAGTTCTTC,CASSRWDRGWDEQFF
NA,NA,TRBV25-1,TRBJ2-2,TGTGCCAGCAGTGAATACCGGACAACGAACACCGGGGAGCTGTTTTTT,CASSEYRTTNTGELFF
NA,NA,TRBV27,TRBJ1-5,TGTGCCAGCAGCCCAGTCAGGGTGGGGGGCTATAGCAATCAGCCCCAGCATTTT,CASSPVRVGGYSNQPQHF
NA,NA,TRBV30,TRBJ2-5,TGTGCCTGGAGCAACTCGGGACTCAGAAAAGAGACCCAGTACTTC,CAWSNSGLRKETQYF
NA,NA,TRBV19,TRBJ1-4,TGTGCCAGTAGTAATCCAGGGGAGACTGAAAAACTGTTTTTT,CASSNPGETEKLFF
NA,NA,TRBV2,TRBJ2-3,TGTGCCAGCACCGGTACAGGGAAGAGGGATACGCAGTATTTT,CASTGTGKRDTQYF
NA,TRBD1,TRBV6-1,TRBJ1-4,TGTGCCAGCAACCCCGGGACAGGGCACGAAAAACTGTTTTTT,CASNPGTGHEKLFF
NA,NA,TRBV16,TRBJ1-5,TGTGCCAGCAGCCAATCGCCGGGAGGACCCCAGCATTTT,CASSQSPGGPQHF
NA,NA,TRBV5-1,TRBJ2-4,TGCGCCAGCAGCTTGGCCTCGGGGGTATACAAAGACATTCAGTACTTC,CASSLASGVYKDIQYF
NA,TRBD1,TRBV19,TRBJ1-2,TGTGCCAGTAGTATTCCCGGACAGGGAGGAATCTATGGCTACACCTTC,CASSIPGQGGIYGYTF
once,TRBD2,TRBV11-2,TRBJ2-5,TGTGCCAGCAGCCTCGACTTCGGGGCTAGCGGCGAAGAGACCCAGTACTTC,CASSLDFGASGEETQYF
NA,TRBD1,TRBV14,TRBJ2-1,TGTGCCAGCAGCCTTCGACAGGGGAAGGAGTTCTTC,CASSLRQGKEFF
NA,NA,TRBV2,TRBJ1-1,TGTGCCACCAGGGAGCAGGGTCGTGAAGCTTTCTTT,CATREQGREAFF
NA,NA,TRBV6-1,TRBJ1-5,TGTGCCAGCAGTGAACCGGGTACCCCCCAGCATTTT,CASSEPGTPQHF
NA,NA,TRBV5-4,TRBJ1-2,TGTGCCAGCAGCTTGGTCACGGTCCCAGCTGGCTACACCTTC,CASSLVTVPAGYTF
NA,TRBD2,TRBV7-3,TRBJ2-1,TGTGCCAGCAGCTTAATGTCGGGGGGTCCAAATGAGCAGTTCTTC,CASSLMSGGPNEQFF
few,TRBD1,TRBV2,TRBJ2-5,TGTGCCAGCAGTCGACTTGGACAGGGCCAAGAGACCCAGTACTTC,CASSRLGQGQETQYF
NA,TRBD1,TRBV2,TRBJ1-1,TGTGCCAGCAGTGAATGGGAGGACAGGGACACTGAAGCTTTCTTT,CASSEWEDRDTEAFF
NA,NA,TRBV19,TRBJ1-2,TGTGCCAGTAGTATAGCTAACTATGGCTACACCTTC,CASSIANYGYTF
NA,NA,TRBV30,TRBJ2-7,TGTGCCTGGAGTGCGGGGGCCTACGAGCAGTACTTC,CAWSAGAYEQYF
NA,NA,TRBV5-6,TRBJ2-1,TGTGCCAGCAGCTTGGAAGGGACTGAGCAGTTCTTC,CASSLEGTEQFF